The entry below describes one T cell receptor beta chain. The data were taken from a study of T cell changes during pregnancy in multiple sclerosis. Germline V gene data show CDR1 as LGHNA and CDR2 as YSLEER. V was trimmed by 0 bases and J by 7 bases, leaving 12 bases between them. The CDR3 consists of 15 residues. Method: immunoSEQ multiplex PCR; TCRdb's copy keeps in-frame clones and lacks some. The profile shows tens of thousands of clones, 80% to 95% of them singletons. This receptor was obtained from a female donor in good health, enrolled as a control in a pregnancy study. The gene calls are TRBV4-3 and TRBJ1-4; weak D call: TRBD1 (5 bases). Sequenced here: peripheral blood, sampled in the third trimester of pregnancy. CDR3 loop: CASSQDTLRGEKLFF. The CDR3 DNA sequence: TGCGCCAGCAGCCAAGATACCCTAAGGGGTGAAAAACTGTTTTTT.